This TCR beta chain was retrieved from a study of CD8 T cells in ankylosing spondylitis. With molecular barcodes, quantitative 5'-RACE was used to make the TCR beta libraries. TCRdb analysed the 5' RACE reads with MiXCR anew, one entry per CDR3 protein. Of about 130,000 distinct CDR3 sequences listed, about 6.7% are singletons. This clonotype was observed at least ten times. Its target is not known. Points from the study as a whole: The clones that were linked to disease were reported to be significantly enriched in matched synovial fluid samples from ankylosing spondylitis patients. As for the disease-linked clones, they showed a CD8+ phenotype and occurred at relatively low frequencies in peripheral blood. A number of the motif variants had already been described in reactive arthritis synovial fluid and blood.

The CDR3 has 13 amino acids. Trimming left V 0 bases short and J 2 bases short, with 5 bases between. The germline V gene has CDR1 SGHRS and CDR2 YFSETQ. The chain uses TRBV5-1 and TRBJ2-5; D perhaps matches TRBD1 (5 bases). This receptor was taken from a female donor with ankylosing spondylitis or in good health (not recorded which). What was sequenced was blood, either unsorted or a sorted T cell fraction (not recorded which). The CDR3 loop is CASSLGQQETQYF. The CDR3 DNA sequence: TGCGCCAGCAGCTTGGGACAGCAAGAGACCCAGTACTTC.